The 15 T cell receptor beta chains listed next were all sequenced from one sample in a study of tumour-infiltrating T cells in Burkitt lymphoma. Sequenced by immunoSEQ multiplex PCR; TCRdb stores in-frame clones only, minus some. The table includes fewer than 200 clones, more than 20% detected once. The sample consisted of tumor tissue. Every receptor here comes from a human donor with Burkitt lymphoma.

The CDR3 sequence: CTSSQPGTSGGRSTDTQYF. The CDR3 nucleotides are TGCACCAGCAGCCAGCCCGGGACTAGCGGGGGGAGGAGCACAGATACGCAGTATTTT. The gene calls are TRBV1 and TRBJ2-3; the tabulated D call, TRBD2, remains unverified against the DNA. TRBV1 is listed as a pseudogene. The CDR3 runs 19 residues.

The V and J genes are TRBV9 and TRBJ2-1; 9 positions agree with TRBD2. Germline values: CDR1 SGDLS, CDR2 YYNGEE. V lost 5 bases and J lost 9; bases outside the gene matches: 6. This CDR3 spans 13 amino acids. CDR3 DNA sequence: TGTGCCAGCAGAGGTAGCGGGAGCGGTGAGCAGTTCTTC. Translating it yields CASRGSGSGEQFF.

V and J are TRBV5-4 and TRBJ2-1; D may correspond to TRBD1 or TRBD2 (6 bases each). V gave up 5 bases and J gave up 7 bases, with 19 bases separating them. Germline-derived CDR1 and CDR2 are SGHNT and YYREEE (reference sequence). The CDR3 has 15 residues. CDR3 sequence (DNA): TGTGCCAGCAGTCCCGGGCGGGACACAGGAAATGAGCAGTTCTTC. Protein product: CASSPGRDTGNEQFF.

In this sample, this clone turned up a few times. In DNA, the CDR3 is TGTGCCAGCAATTTGGATAGGGACACCGGGGAGCTGTTTTTT. The encoded protein is CASNLDRDTGELFF. V usage is TRBV9 and J usage is TRBJ2-2, with unresolved D. The V gene's germline CDR1 is SGDLS and CDR2 YYNGEE. The CDR3 sequence is 14 residues long. Trimming pared 6 bases from V and 3 bases from J, leaving 12 bases between. The full variable domain, rest sourced from reference TRBV9 and TRBJ2-2, is DSGVTQTPKHLITATGQRVTLRCSPRSGDLSVYWYQQSLDQGLQFLIQYYNGEERAKGNILERFSAQQFPDLHSELNLSSLELGDSALYFCASNLDRDTGELFFGEGSRLTVL.

CDR3 sequence: CASSLVPGLAGGGQETQYF. DNA for the CDR3: TGTGCCAGCAGCTTAGTACCGGGACTAGCGGGAGGTGGCCAAGAGACCCAGTACTTC. This sequence joins TRBV7-9 and TRBJ2-5, with 15 bases matching TRBD2. The junction had 7 bases not matched to a gene; V was cut back by 1 base and J by 1 base. Germline V lookup: CDR1 SEHNR, CDR2 FQNEAQ (reference sequence). The CDR3 loop spans 19 amino acids.

This chain's CDR3 is CASIVRGHVYGYTF. The CDR3, as DNA: TGTGCCAGCATTGTAAGGGGGCACGTCTATGGCTACACCTTC. This chain uses TRBV28 with TRBJ1-2; TRBD1 matches 7 bases. The CDR3 runs 14 residues. Germline CDR1 and CDR2: MDHEN and SYDVKM. V gave up 7 bases and J gave up 4 bases; unmatched junction bases: 9.

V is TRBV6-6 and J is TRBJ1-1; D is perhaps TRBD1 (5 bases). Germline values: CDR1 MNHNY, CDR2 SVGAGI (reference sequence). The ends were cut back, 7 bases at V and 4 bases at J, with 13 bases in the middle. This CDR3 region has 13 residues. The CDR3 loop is CASTPGGGTEAFF. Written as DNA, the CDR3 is TGTGCCAGCACCCCCGGGGGAGGCACTGAAGCTTTCTTT.

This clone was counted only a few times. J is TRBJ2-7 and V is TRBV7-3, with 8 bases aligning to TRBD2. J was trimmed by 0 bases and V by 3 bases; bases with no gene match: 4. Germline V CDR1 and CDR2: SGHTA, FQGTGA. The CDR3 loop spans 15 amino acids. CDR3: CASSFGAGGSYEQYF. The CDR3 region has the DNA TGTGCCAGCAGCTTTGGGGCGGGGGGCTCCTACGAGCAGTACTTC.

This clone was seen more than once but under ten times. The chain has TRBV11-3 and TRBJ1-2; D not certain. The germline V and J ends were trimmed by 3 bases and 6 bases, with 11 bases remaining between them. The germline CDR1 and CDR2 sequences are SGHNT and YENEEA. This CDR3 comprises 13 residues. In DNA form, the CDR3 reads TGTGCCAGCAGCTTCGGTGGTGACAATGGCTACACCTTC. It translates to CASSFGGDNGYTF.

The CDR3 region is CATSGRQAQGEKLFF. Written as DNA, the CDR3 is TGTGCCACCAGCGGACGACAGGCCCAAGGAGAAAAACTGTTTTTT. This chain joins TRBV15 and TRBJ1-4; D possibly corresponds to TRBD1 (6 bases). The CDR3 has 15 amino acids. V was trimmed by 5 bases and J by 8 bases, leaving 18 bases between them. The germline gives CDR1 LNHNV, CDR2 YYDKDF (reference sequence).

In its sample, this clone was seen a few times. The CDR3 reads CASSPGTGGRETQYF. CDR3 sequence (DNA): TGTGCCAGCAGTCCCGGGACAGGGGGCCGGGAGACCCAGTACTTC. The rearrangement links TRBV2 to TRBJ2-5, with TRBD1 matching over 12 bases. Germline values: CDR1 SNHLY, CDR2 FYNNEI. The CDR3 has 15 residues. V shed 5 bases and J 5 bases; nucleotides not matched to a gene: 6. The whole variable domain, remainder taken from reference TRBV2 and TRBJ2-5, is EPEVTQTPSHQVTQMGQEVILRCVPISNHLYFYWYRQILGQKVEFLVSFYNNEISEKSEIFDDQFSVERPDGSNFTLKIRSTKLEDSAMYFCASSPGTGGRETQYFGPGTRLLVL.

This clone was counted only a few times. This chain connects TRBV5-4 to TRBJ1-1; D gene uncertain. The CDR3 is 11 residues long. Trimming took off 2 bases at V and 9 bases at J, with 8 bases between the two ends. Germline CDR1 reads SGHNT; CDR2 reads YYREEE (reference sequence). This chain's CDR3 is CASSLGGKAFF. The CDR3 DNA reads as TGTGCCAGCAGCTTAGGCGGAAAAGCTTTCTTT.

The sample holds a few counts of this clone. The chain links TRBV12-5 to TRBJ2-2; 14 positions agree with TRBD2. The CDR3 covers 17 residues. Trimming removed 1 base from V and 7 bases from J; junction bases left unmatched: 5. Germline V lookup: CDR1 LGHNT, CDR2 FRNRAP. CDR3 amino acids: CASGLGGLAGVVGELFF. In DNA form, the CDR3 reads TGTGCTAGTGGTTTGGGGGGACTAGCGGGAGTGGTCGGGGAGCTGTTTTTT.

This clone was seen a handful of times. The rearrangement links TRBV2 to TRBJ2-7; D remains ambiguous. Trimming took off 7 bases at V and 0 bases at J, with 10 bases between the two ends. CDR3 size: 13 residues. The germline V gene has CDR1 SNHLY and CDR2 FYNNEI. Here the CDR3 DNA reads TGTGCCAGCATCGGCGAGCCCTCCTACGAGCAGTACTTC. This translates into CASIGEPSYEQYF.

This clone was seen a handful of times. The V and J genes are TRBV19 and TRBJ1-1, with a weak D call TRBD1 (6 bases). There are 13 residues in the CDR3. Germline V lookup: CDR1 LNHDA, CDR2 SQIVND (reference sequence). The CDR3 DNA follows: TGTGCGACACAAACAGGGCGGAACACTGAAGCTTTCTTT. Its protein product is CATQTGRNTEAFF.